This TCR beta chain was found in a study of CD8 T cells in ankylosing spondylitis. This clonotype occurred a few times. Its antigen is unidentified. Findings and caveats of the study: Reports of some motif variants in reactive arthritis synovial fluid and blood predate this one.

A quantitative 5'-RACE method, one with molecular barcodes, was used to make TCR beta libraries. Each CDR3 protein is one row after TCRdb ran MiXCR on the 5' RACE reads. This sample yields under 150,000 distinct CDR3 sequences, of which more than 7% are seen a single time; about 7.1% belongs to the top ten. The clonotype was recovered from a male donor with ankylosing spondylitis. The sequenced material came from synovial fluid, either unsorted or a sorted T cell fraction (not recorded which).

The CDR3 sequence is CASSFGEETQYF. The DNA for the CDR3 is TGTGCCAGCAGCTTTGGGGAAGAGACCCAGTACTTC. V gene TRBV11-1 combines with J gene TRBJ2-5; D gene ambiguous. Trimming took off 3 bases at V and 3 bases at J, with 5 bases between the two ends. Germline V gives CDR1 SGHAT, CDR2 FQDESV (reference sequence). The CDR3 is 12 amino acids.